This T cell receptor (beta chain) was sequenced for a study of T cell clonality in common variable immunodeficiency. TCRdb's copy holds only in-frame clones and misses some; the assay was immunoSEQ multiplex PCR. The sample has about 40,000 clones, none seen only once. Study results and limitations: CVID subjects shared fewer TCRbeta clones than healthy controls did. Compared with healthy controls, CVID subjects showed increased TCRbeta clonality, mostly in about a third. Fewer deletions and N-nucleotide insertions were reportedly seen in common variable immunodeficiency TCR beta sequences.

The CDR3 runs to 19 residues. CDR1 is SNHLY and CDR2 is FYNNEI in the germline V gene. With respect to this clone: The target antigen is unknown. The read terminates 3 residues before the CDR3 end, so the remaining end is supplied by the germline J gene.

Input material: peripheral blood mononuclear cells. The clonotype originates from a person aged 18-69 years in good health. V usage is TRBV2 and J usage is TRBJ2-3; 10 bases line up with TRBD1. Incomplete CDR3 DNA: TGTGCCAGCAGTCGCGACAGACAGGGGGCGTTTTTTGGCAATCAGCCG. This codes for CASSRDRQGAFFGNQP. The full-length CDR3 reads as CASSRDRQGAFFGNQPQYF.